The 15 T cell receptor beta chains listed next were all sequenced from one sample in a study of neurological immune-mediated disorders. TCRdb ran MiXCR on the 5' RACE reads and lists one entry per CDR3 protein. The table includes about 74,000 distinct CDR3 sequences, 4% to 6% detected once. Sequencing was done on a sample of PBMCs. The receptors stem from a man between 18 and 35 years old with multiple sclerosis.

The table lists this clonotype with a few counts. A much larger clone differs by one base, so this may be a read error. The V gene is TRBV5-1, the J gene TRBJ2-1, with TRBD1 matching 9 bases. The V gene's germline CDR1 is SGHRS and CDR2 YFSETQ. With V trimmed by 6 bases and J by 7 bases, 11 bases remained unmatched. CDR3 length: 15 residues. CDR3 in amino acids: CASMQDRGNRNEQFF. The CDR3 region has the DNA TGCGCCAGCATGCAAGACAGGGGGAATCGGAATGAGCAGTTCTTC.

This clonotype was found many times. V usage is TRBV11-2 and J usage is TRBJ1-2; 10 positions match TRBD1. After removal of 5 bases from V and 2 bases from J, the junction contained 8 bases not matched to a gene. This CDR3 is 16 amino acids long. The germline V gene has CDR1 SGHAT and CDR2 FQNNGV. DNA of the CDR3: TGTGCCAGCAGCCCAATTAGACAGGGGGCAAACTATGGCTACACCTTC. It encodes CASSPIRQGANYGYTF.

This clonotype showed up many times. V and J are TRBV20-1 and TRBJ2-1; D ambiguous. The CDR3 extends over 10 amino acids. V was pared by 7 bases and J by 7 bases, with 8 bases between. Germline values: CDR1 DFQATT, CDR2 SNEGSKA (reference sequence). The DNA of the CDR3 is TGCAGTGTTGACGTAAATGAGCAGTTCTTC. Translation: CSVDVNEQFF.

This clonotype occurred many times. V and J are TRBV7-9 and TRBJ2-2, with TRBD2 as a possible D gene (6 bases). CDR1 SEHNR and CDR2 FQNEAQ come from the germline V gene (reference sequence). This CDR3 has 14 residues. Trimming stripped 5 bases from V and 5 bases from J, with 12 bases between. CDR3 nucleotide sequence: TGTGCCAGCAGCCCCGCGGGGCGGACCGGGGAGCTGTTTTTT. It specifies CASSPAGRTGELFF.

This clonotype occurred many times. The chain has TRBV5-1 and TRBJ2-3, with TRBD1 identical over 7 bases. Germline CDR1 and CDR2: SGHRS and YFSETQ. The V segment lost 4 bases and the J segment 1 base; nucleotides outside the gene matches: 6. The CDR3 runs 15 residues. CDR3 nucleotides: TGCGCCAGCAGCCAGGGGGACCCTCGCACAGATACGCAGTATTTT. Translation gives CASSQGDPRTDTQYF.

This clonotype came up many times. The rearrangement joins TRBV5-1 to TRBJ2-7; 7 nucleotides agree with TRBD1. This CDR3 has 13 amino acids. Per the germline V gene, CDR1 is SGHRS and CDR2 is YFSETQ. The trim removed 5 bases at V and 4 bases at J, leaving 6 bases unmatched. CDR3 sequence: CASSSGQIYEQYF. In DNA form, the CDR3 reads TGCGCCAGCAGTTCGGGACAGATTTACGAGCAGTACTTC.

This rearrangement joins TRBV21-1 to TRBJ2-3; the table's D call, TRBD1, has no DNA check behind it. TRBV21-1 is reported as a pseudogene. The CDR3 runs 14 residues. CDR3 bases: TGTGCCACCCTCGACAGGGCAAAAACCGATACGCAGTATTTT. Protein product: CATLDRAKTDTQYF.

This clonotype occurred many times. The chain combines TRBV6-2 or TRBV6-3 with TRBJ2-1, with 11 bases matching TRBD2. The V and J ends lost 0 bases and 6 bases, in that order; junction bases with no gene match: 1. Germline values: CDR1 MNHEY, CDR2 SVGEGT. The CDR3 is 15 residues long. CDR3 in DNA: TGTGCCAGCAGTTACTCTAGCGGGGGGGCCAATGAGCAGTTCTTC. This sequence encodes CASSYSSGGANEQFF.

This clonotype was observed many times. The rearrangement uses TRBV2 and TRBJ2-5, with a weak D call TRBD2 (5 bases). CDR3 length equals 16 residues. Germline V lookup: CDR1 SNHLY, CDR2 FYNNEI. V gave up 2 bases and J gave up 1 base, with 14 bases separating them. The CDR3 loop reads CASSESRRLRQETQYF. In DNA form, the CDR3 reads TGTGCCAGCAGTGAATCGCGCAGACTACGCCAAGAGACCCAGTACTTC.

At least ten counts were recorded for this clonotype. The rearrangement uses TRBV20-1 and TRBJ2-3; D possibly corresponds to TRBD2 (6 bases). Looked up from germline, CDR1 is DFQATT and CDR2 is SNEGSKA (reference sequence). This CDR3 comprises 14 residues. V lost 6 bases, J lost 6 bases, and 19 bases lay in between. CDR3 sequence reads: CSAAPGLISDTQYF. The CDR3 nucleotides read TGCAGTGCCGCACCGGGACTTATTTCCGATACGCAGTATTTT.

This clonotype was seen ten or more times. The rearrangement joins TRBV6-1 to TRBJ2-3; D is undetermined. V gave up 7 bases and J gave up 1 base, with 15 bases separating them. CDR1 is MNHNS, CDR2 SASEGT, per germline. The CDR3 extends over 15 amino acids. For the CDR3, the DNA is TGTGCCAGCACCTCATCCTCGGCTGGCACAGATACGCAGTATTTT. Translation gives CASTSSSAGTDTQYF.

This clonotype was seen at least ten times. V is TRBV9 and J is TRBJ2-5, with D perhaps assigned TRBD1 or TRBD2 (7 bases each). Germline V lookup: CDR1 SGDLS, CDR2 YYNGEE. CDR3 size: 15 residues. V lost 6 bases and J lost 5, with 20 bases in between. CDR3 amino acids: CASNIRGGGAETQYF. CDR3 in DNA: TGTGCCAGCAATATAAGGGGAGGGGGCGCGGAGACCCAGTACTTC.

At least ten counts were recorded for this clonotype. This chain connects TRBV2 to TRBJ2-7, with D maybe TRBD1 (8 bases). The CDR3 consists of 14 residues. V was clipped by 3 bases and J by 7 bases, with 16 bases between them. Germline V gene data show CDR1 as SNHLY and CDR2 as FYNNEI. CDR3 residues: CASSETGARGEQYF. The CDR3 region has the DNA TGTGCCAGCAGTGAGACAGGGGCGCGGGGGGAGCAGTACTTC.

This clonotype was picked up many times. The rearrangement uses TRBV9 and TRBJ2-1; 9 positions agree with TRBD2. Germline V CDR1 and CDR2: SGDLS, YYNGEE. The junction had 3 bases not matched to a gene; V was cut back by 0 bases and J by 8 bases. The CDR3 runs to 14 residues. CDR3 protein: CASSVGGGADEQFF. In DNA form, the CDR3 reads TGTGCCAGCAGCGTAGGCGGGGGGGCTGATGAGCAGTTCTTC.

In this sample, this clonotype turned up many times. This sequence joins TRBV11-2 and TRBJ1-1, with D uncertain. Germline V gene data show CDR1 as SGHAT and CDR2 as FQNNGV. CDR3 length: 13 amino acids. V was shortened by 2 bases and J by 1 base, with 5 bases between the two germline ends. The CDR3 DNA reads TGTGCCAGCAGCTTATACGAGAACACTGAAGCTTTCTTT. This codes for CASSLYENTEAFF.